Described below is a single TCR beta chain sequence and its context. Antigen unknown. Compared with germline, one end of the junction differs, possibly owing to a read error. Russia was home to the donors, healthy Caucasian individuals aged about 6 to 90. Approximately 9.2 milliliters was the volume of peripheral blood drawn from each donor. This entry comes from a study of blood T cells in healthy people across ages. Study findings and constraints: More naive CD4+ cells and higher diversity marked long-lived donors relative to aged donors. No one knew whether donors had CMV, which possibly confounded expanded clonotype changes.

Germline V CDR1 and CDR2: MNHNS, SASEGT. This CDR3 has 12 residues. Through a sample-barcoded 5' primer and a J-beta primer mix, a second PCR was run for roughly 6 to 12 cycles. TCRdb analysed the 5' RACE reads with MiXCR anew, one entry per CDR3 protein. The table records roughly 930,000 distinct CDR3 sequences, about 48% of them present only once. The rearrangement links TRBV6-1 to TRBJ2-1, with D possibly TRBD1 on 5 matching bases. The source material was blood. This clonotype was obtained from a man aged 25-45 years in good health. The CDR3 sequence is CANTRMGHERFF. The CDR3 bases are TGTGCCAACACCCGAATGGGGCATGAGCGGTTCTTC.